This section outlines one TCR beta chain sequence together with its context. Seattle's enrolled individuals joined amid active infection and were then monitored longitudinally. Method: immunoSEQ multiplex PCR; TCRdb's copy keeps in-frame clones and lacks some. The table has some 180,000 clones, about four fifths seen once. This sample was included in a study of blood T cell repertoires in COVID-19. As for the study in general: Material from acute and convalescent COVID-19 was sourced from the United States, Italy and Spain. T cells, B-cell-depleted T cells, or PBMCs supplied cDNA or gDNA.

Germline V gene data show CDR1 as SGHTA and CDR2 as FQGNSA. There are 17 residues in the CDR3. The V and J ends lost 1 base and 5 bases, in that order; junction bases with no gene match: 11. The sequenced sample was peripheral blood. This clonotype was sampled from a woman of 80 years or more with COVID-19, enrolled during active disease. The chain links TRBV7-2 to TRBJ2-5; 9 bases map to TRBD1. CDR3 amino acids: CASSLGTTGQGWETQYF. The CDR3 DNA reads as TGTGCCAGCAGCTTAGGAACAACGGGACAGGGCTGGGAGACCCAGTACTTC.